A selection of T cell receptor beta chains follows, all from one sample in a study of glioma-infiltrating T cells. TCRdb recomputed calls from the multiplex PCR reads with MiXCR, one row per CDR3 protein. The table shows 100,000 to 150,000 distinct CDR3 sequences, with 24% occurring only once. Sequenced sample: glioma tissue, nonneoplastic brain tissue, or PBMCs (not recorded which). The source of these receptors is a human donor with low-grade glioma or glioblastoma, undergoing nonglioma brain surgery, or in good health (not recorded which). Both conserved end residues are part of each CDR3. Fields, in order: D gene, clone size, J gene, V gene, CDR3 protein, CDR3 DNA. The D gene is left open where the match is weak. Not every row has a clone size; where given, it reads once, few, many or a size class.

. few TRBJ2-5 TRBV25-1 CASSKPRDIQETQYF TGTGCCAGCAGTAAACCCCGGGACATCCAAGAGACCCAGTACTTC
. few TRBJ1-2 TRBV14 CASSRGTVGYTF TGTGCCAGCAGCCGCGGGACGGTTGGCTACACCTTC
. few TRBJ2-2 TRBV7-2 CASSLDSSNTGELFF TGTGCCAGCAGCTTAGACTCTTCGAACACCGGGGAGCTGTTTTTT
. . TRBJ2-5 TRBV6-2/TRBV6-3 CASITGLGTAEETQYF TGTGCCAGCATCACAGGACTGGGCACTGCTGAAGAGACCCAGTACTTC
. many TRBJ1-1 TRBV6-1 CASSDLSRGMNTEAFF TGTGCCAGCAGTGACCTATCCAGGGGCATGAACACTGAAGCTTTCTTT
. . TRBJ1-1 TRBV11-2 CASSLSISAKDGSWAEAFF TGTGCCAGCAGCTTGAGTATATCCGCGAAGGATGGATCATGGGCTGAAGCTTTCTTT
TRBD1 many TRBJ1-5 TRBV10-3 CAIRDRENQPQHF TGTGCCATCCGGGACAGGGAAAATCAGCCCCAGCATTTT
TRBD2 . TRBJ2-5 TRBV3-1 CASSPRLAKETQYF TGTGCCAGCAGCCCTAGACTAGCCAAAGAGACCCAGTACTTC
. many TRBJ1-1 TRBV6-6 CASSYPGESMNTEAFF TGTGCCAGCAGTTACCCGGGGGAGAGCATGAACACTGAAGCTTTCTTT
TRBD2 many TRBJ2-1 TRBV7-9 CASSLDLAGDNEQFF TGTGCCAGCAGCTTAGACCTAGCGGGGGACAATGAGCAGTTCTTC
. . TRBJ1-2 TRBV7-2 CASSLTALYGYTF TGTGCCAGCAGCTTAACAGCTTTATATGGCTACACCTTC
. medium-sized TRBJ2-3 TRBV6-1 CASSYTGTSTDTQYF TGTGCCAGCAGCTACACCGGGACTAGCACAGATACGCAGTATTTT
. . TRBJ2-3 TRBV28 CASSRYPSTDTQYF TGTGCCAGCAGTCGTTACCCTAGCACAGATACGCAGTATTTT
. . TRBJ2-3 TRBV6-4 CASSDSGRSDTQYF TGTGCCAGCAGTGACTCAGGTAGATCAGATACGCAGTATTTT
TRBD1 . TRBJ1-1 TRBV18 CASSQGQMNTEAFF TGTGCCAGCTCCCAGGGACAGATGAACACTGAAGCTTTCTTT
. many TRBJ2-5 TRBV28 CASSLSGETQYF TGTGCCAGCAGTTTGAGCGGAGAGACCCAGTACTTC
TRBD2 many TRBJ2-1 TRBV4-1 CASSHSGGAYNEQFF TGCGCCAGCAGCCATTCCGGGGGGGCCTACAATGAGCAGTTCTTC
TRBD1 many TRBJ2-1 TRBV28 CASRTGGIRDEQFF TGTGCCAGCCGAACAGGGGGGATTCGGGATGAGCAGTTCTTC
TRBD2 . TRBJ2-3 TRBV19 CASSIQRGSTDTQYF TGTGCCAGTAGTATTCAGCGGGGTAGCACAGATACGCAGTATTTT
. . TRBJ1-5 TRBV20-1 CSAERDFDQPQHF TGCAGTGCTGAGCGGGACTTCGATCAGCCCCAGCATTTT
. many TRBJ2-3 TRBV6-1 CAIRGGPYYTQYF TGTGCCATCCGTGGGGGCCCTTACTATACGCAGTATTTT
. . TRBJ2-1 TRBV5-4 CASSLGNEQFF TGTGCCAGCAGTCTTGGCAATGAGCAGTTCTTC
. many TRBJ2-3 TRBV6-1 CASSPPGAPDTQYF TGTGCCAGCAGTCCTCCCGGGGCTCCAGATACGCAGTATTTT
. few TRBJ1-1 TRBV5-1 CASRSRNEAFF TGCGCCAGCCGCTCCAGAAATGAAGCTTTCTTT